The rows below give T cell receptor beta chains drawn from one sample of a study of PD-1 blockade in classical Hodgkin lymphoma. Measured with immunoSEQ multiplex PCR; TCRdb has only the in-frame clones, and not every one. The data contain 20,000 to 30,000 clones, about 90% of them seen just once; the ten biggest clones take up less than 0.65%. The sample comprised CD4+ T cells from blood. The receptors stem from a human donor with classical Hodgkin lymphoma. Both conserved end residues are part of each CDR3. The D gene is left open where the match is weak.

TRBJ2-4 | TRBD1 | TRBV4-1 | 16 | CASSSPGQGRKNIQYF | TGCGCCAGCAGCTCACCGGGACAGGGGAGGAAAAACATTCAGTACTTC
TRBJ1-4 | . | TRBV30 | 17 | CACRARGGGRVNEKLFF | TGTGCCTGCCGTGCGCGCGGGGGGGGTAGGGTTAATGAAAAACTGTTTTTT
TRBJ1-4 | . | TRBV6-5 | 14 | CASRPGWTNEKLFF | TGTGCCAGCAGGCCAGGGTGGACTAATGAAAAACTGTTTTTT
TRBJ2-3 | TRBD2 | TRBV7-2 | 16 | CASSSGLAGGTDTQYF | TGTGCCAGCAGCTCGGGACTAGCGGGGGGAACAGATACGCAGTATTTT
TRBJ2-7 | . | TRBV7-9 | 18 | CASSLTLWDSPKGYEQYF | TGTGCCAGCAGCTTAACCCTCTGGGACTCACCAAAGGGCTACGAGCAGTACTTC
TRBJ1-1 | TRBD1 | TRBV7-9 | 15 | CASSNINRGNTEAFF | TGTGCCAGCAGCAACATTAACAGGGGGAACACTGAAGCTTTCTTT
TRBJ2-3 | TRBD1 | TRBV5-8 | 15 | CASSEPTGHTDTQYF | TGTGCCAGCAGCGAACCGACAGGGCACACAGATACGCAGTATTTT
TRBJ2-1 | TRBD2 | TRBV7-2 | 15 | CASSLGGGRSNEQFF | TGTGCCAGCAGCTTAGGCGGGGGGCGGTCCAATGAGCAGTTCTTC
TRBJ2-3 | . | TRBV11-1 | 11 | CASMGSLAQYF | TGTGCCAGCATGGGGTCGTTGGCGCAGTATTTT
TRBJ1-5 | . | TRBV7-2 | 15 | CASSLYVDSNQPQHF | TGTGCCAGCAGCTTATATGTGGATAGCAATCAGCCCCAGCATTTT
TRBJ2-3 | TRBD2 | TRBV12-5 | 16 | CASGSGTSGATDTQYF | TGTGCTAGTGGTTCGGGGACTAGCGGGGCCACAGATACGCAGTATTTT
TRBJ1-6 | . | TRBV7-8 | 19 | CASSEFGFRAARYNSPLHF | TGTGCCAGCAGCGAGTTCGGTTTTAGGGCAGCTCGCTATAATTCACCCCTCCACTTT
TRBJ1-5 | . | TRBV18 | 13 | CASSGDSNQPQHF | TGTGCCAGCTCAGGGGACAGCAATCAGCCCCAGCATTTT
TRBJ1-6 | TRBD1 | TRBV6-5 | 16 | CASSSTGTGFNSPLHF | TGTGCCAGCAGTTCCACCGGGACAGGCTTCAATTCACCCCTCCACTTT
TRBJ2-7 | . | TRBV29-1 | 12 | CSVGGQGEKQYF | TGCAGCGTTGGGGGGCAGGGAGAGAAGCAGTACTTC